These 2 T cell receptor beta chains share one sample of origin, sequenced in a study of T-cell memory formation after mild COVID-19. TCRdb analysed the 5' RACE reads with MiXCR anew, one entry per CDR3 protein. This table holds 280,000 or so distinct CDR3 sequences, roughly 8.2% found once. The sequenced sample consisted of PBMCs or a T cell subset sorted from them (not recorded which). Receptors originate from a young man who had mild COVID-19 (a few samples of this study predate the infection). Cell type and time point are not known.

This clonotype occurred a few times. The chain couples TRBV9 to TRBJ2-1; D may be TRBD1 or TRBD2 (6 bases each). Trimming stripped 3 bases from V and 6 bases from J, with 10 bases between. The CDR3 has 13 residues. CDR1 is SGDLS and CDR2 is YYNGEE in the germline V gene. The CDR3 sequence: CASSEGDSNEQFF. CDR3 bases: TGTGCCAGCAGCGAGGGGGACTCCAATGAGCAGTTCTTC. Supplemented by reference TRBV9 and TRBJ2-1, the full variable domain reads DSGVTQTPKHLITATGQRVTLRCSPRSGDLSVYWYQQSLDQGLQFLIQYYNGEERAKGNILERFSAQQFPDLHSELNLSSLELGDSALYFCASSEGDSNEQFFGPGTRLTVL.

The sample holds a few counts of this clonotype. The V call is TRBV7-2, the J call TRBJ2-1; 7 bases fit TRBD1. The CDR3 runs 16 residues. Losses at the gene ends were 5 bases for V and 7 bases for J; bases not matched to a gene: 14. CDR1 and CDR2 from the germline V gene are SGHTA and FQGNSA. The CDR3 DNA is TGTGCCAGCAGCCTAGGGTCGGGACAGCCCTTGAATGAGCAGTTCTTC. Translating gives CASSLGSGQPLNEQFF.